This is a list of T cell receptor beta chains from one sample in a study of T cell responses to AZD1222 COVID-19 vaccine. Assay used: immunoSEQ multiplex PCR; TCRdb lists only in-frame clones, some missing. The repertoire holds more than 100,000 clones, with about nine tenths as singletons. Sequenced here: peripheral blood, sampled 28 days after the second AZD1222 dose. The receptors derive from an adult who received the AZD1222 COVID-19 vaccine. Both conserved end residues are part of each CDR3. The D gene is left open where the match is weak. The listing skips clone size in some rows; elsewhere it reads once, few, many or a size class.

j_call d_call cdr3_length v_call clone_size cdr3_aa cdr3_nt
TRBJ1-2 TRBD1 13 TRBV19 NA CASSIPGTGDYTF TGTGCCAGTAGTATCCCCGGGACAGGGGACTACACCTTC
TRBJ1-4 TRBD1 14 TRBV27 NA CASSLDRVAEKLFF TGTGCCAGCAGTTTGGACAGGGTAGCTGAAAAACTGTTTTTT
TRBJ2-2 NA 17 TRBV23-1 NA CASTRSYRPLNTGELFF TGCGCCAGCACAAGGTCATACAGGCCCTTGAACACCGGGGAGCTGTTTTTT
TRBJ1-1 NA 15 TRBV3-1/TRBV3-2 NA CASSQTRAGVTEAFF TGTGCCAGCAGCCAAACGCGTGCAGGAGTGACTGAAGCTTTCTTT
TRBJ2-3 NA 16 TRBV15 NA CATSSLSWTSTDTQYF TGTGCCACCAGCAGCCTCAGTTGGACTAGCACAGATACGCAGTATTTT
TRBJ2-7 TRBD1 15 TRBV27 NA CASSLPGQGRHEQYF TGTGCCAGCAGTTTACCGGGACAGGGTCGCCACGAGCAGTACTTC
TRBJ1-3 NA 15 TRBV3-1/TRBV3-2 once CASSQMAQSGNTIYF TGTGCCAGCAGCCAAATGGCCCAATCTGGAAACACCATATATTTT
TRBJ2-2 TRBD1 12 TRBV28 NA CASSPGGGELFF TGTGCCAGCAGTCCAGGGGGCGGGGAGCTGTTTTTT
TRBJ1-2 NA 13 TRBV5-1 NA CASSPSGGYGYTF TGCGCCAGCAGCCCCAGCGGGGGGTATGGCTACACCTTC
TRBJ1-2 NA 13 TRBV2 once CASSLTANYGYTF TGTGCCAGCAGCCTGACAGCGAACTATGGCTACACCTTC